Reported below is one T cell receptor (beta chain). The target antigen is unknown. In chemo-refractory metastatic non-small-cell lung cancer, patients got ipilimumab CTLA-4 blockade together with focal radiation. The data derive from a study of radiotherapy plus CTLA-4 blockade in lung cancer. Study-wide results and caveats: Radiotherapy was combined with ipilimumab, and tumor-derived TCR clones then expanded in blood. Response, reportedly, was best predicted by interferon-beta along with early blood T cell clone dynamics.

The protocol was immunoSEQ multiplex PCR, while the TCRdb copy is restricted to in-frame clones and leaves out a portion. The sample has under 50,000 clones; roughly 85% are singletons. CDR1 and CDR2 (germline): SGHRS, YFSETQ. V lost 4 bases and J lost 12; bases outside the gene matches: 8. The CDR3 spans 14 residues. The source material was peripheral blood, sampled from a patient treated with radiotherapy plus ipilimumab. This TCR was sampled from a human donor with non-small cell lung cancer whose response to radiotherapy plus ipilimumab could not be evaluated. The chain has TRBV5-1 and TRBJ2-1; TRBD2 matches at 12 bases. In DNA form, the CDR3 reads TGCGCCAGCAGCCTGGCTAGCGGGGGGGCGGGGCAGTTCTTC. It is translated as CASSLASGGAGQFF.